A single sample is the source of the 4 T cell receptor beta chains below, sequenced in a study of T cells in Graves' hyperthyroidism and ophthalmopathy. Template material for amplifying TCR beta CDR3 regions consisted of RNA transcripts. During a first-round RT-PCR of the TCR CDR3, the HTBI primer set was used. TCRdb passed the multiplex PCR reads through MiXCR, listing each CDR3 protein once. Of about 350,000 distinct CDR3 sequences listed, around 15% are singletons. The sequenced material came from blood. The receptors shown here come from a woman aged 55-70 years with Graves' ophthalmopathy.

This clonotype came up many times. The chain recombines TRBV7-2 with TRBJ2-2; D uncertain. Per the germline V gene, CDR1 is SGHTA and CDR2 is FQGNSA. The CDR3 sequence is 16 residues long. Trimming removed 1 base at V and 2 bases at J, with 11 bases between. CDR3 amino acids: CASSLGSGGNTGELFF. CDR3 DNA: TGTGCCAGCAGCTTAGGCTCGGGCGGAAACACCGGGGAGCTGTTTTTT.

The J gene is TRBJ2-1, the V gene TRBV6-1; 13 nucleotides match TRBD2. The V gene's germline CDR1 is MNHNS and CDR2 SASEGT. The junction had 7 bases not matched to a gene; V was cut back by 7 bases and J by 4 bases. The CDR3 has 16 residues. Here the CDR3 reads CASTTRTSGSYNEQFF. The CDR3 nucleotides are TGTGCCAGCACGACTCGGACTAGCGGGAGTTACAATGAGCAGTTCTTC.

This clonotype came up many times. This chain connects TRBV9 to TRBJ1-1; D unresolved. CDR1 and CDR2 from the germline V gene are SGDLS and YYNGEE. V shed 3 bases and J shed 11 bases, with 14 bases lying between them. The CDR3 is 12 amino acids. The CDR3, as DNA: TGTGCCAGCAGCGCCGTCGGCGAAGCGGCTTTCTTT. It is translated as CASSAVGEAAFF.

The rearrangement links TRBV20-1 to TRBJ2-7; D is perhaps TRBD1 or TRBD2 (5 bases each). With 5 bases removed from V and 8 bases from J, the gap between germline ends came to 19 bases. The CDR3 totals 13 residues. Germline CDR1 and CDR2: DFQATT and SNEGSKA (reference sequence). CDR3 sequence reads: CSASPRDPIQQYF. The CDR3, as DNA: TGCAGTGCTTCCCCAAGGGACCCCATTCAGCAGTACTTC.